These 18 T cell receptor beta chains originate from one sample sequenced in a study of cytomegalovirus exposure and HLA in healthy donors (dated by TCRdb to between 2016 and 2019). The library was generated by the immunoSEQ multiplex PCR assay. A mixture of 60 forward primers for TCR Vbeta segments and 13 reverse primers for TCR Jbeta segments was used in the multiplex PCR. What TCRdb holds here is the immuneACCESS table cut down to in-frame rearrangements. Part of the clones is not present; checked against another copy, under half of the missing clones reflect an unresolved V gene, and the others are unexplained. Across this sample there are about 160,000 clones, with around 77% seen only once. Jointly, the top ten make up 1% of the sample. Sequencing input: PBMCs. The receptors originated from a woman in her forties or fifties in good health and CMV-seropositive.

This chain uses TRBV2 with TRBJ2-5; 11 bases line up with TRBD2. The CDR3 has 14 residues. The trim removed 10 bases at V and 7 bases at J, leaving 11 bases unmatched. The germline V gene encodes CDR1 SNHLY and CDR2 FYNNEI. This chain's CDR3 is CATRTSGGRRTQYF. CDR3 sequence (DNA): TGTGCCACCCGTACTAGCGGGGGCCGGAGGACCCAGTACTTC.

The V and J genes are TRBV4-2 and TRBJ2-7; TRBD1 agrees at 7 bases. CDR1 is LGHNA and CDR2 is YNFKEQ in the germline V gene. J was trimmed by 3 bases and V by 0 bases; bases with no gene match: 8. CDR3 length: 16 residues. CDR3 DNA sequence: TGTGCCAGCAGCCAAGATACAAGGGGGCCGGGCTACGAGCAGTACTTC. Protein: CASSQDTRGPGYEQYF.

This chain connects TRBV14 to TRBJ2-7, with a weak D call TRBD2 (7 bases). CDR3 length equals 15 residues. The V end was cut by 4 bases, the J end by 2 bases, with 15 bases between. Per the germline V gene, CDR1 is SGHDN and CDR2 is FVKESK. The DNA of the CDR3 is TGTGCCAGCAGCCTCGAGGGGGGGTCCCCCTACGAGCAGTACTTC. This sequence encodes CASSLEGGSPYEQYF.

This clone showed up just a few times. V is TRBV6-5 and J is TRBJ1-1, with 7 bases aligning to TRBD1. The CDR3 covers 15 residues. The J segment lost 5 bases and the V segment lost 4 bases, leaving 10 bases of the junction unmatched. Germline V CDR1 and CDR2: MNHEY, SVGAGI. This CDR3 is CASSFARGRETEAFF. CDR3 sequence (DNA): TGTGCCAGCAGTTTCGCTAGGGGGCGGGAAACTGAAGCTTTCTTT.

The chain recombines TRBV15 with TRBJ1-1, with a tentative D call TRBD1 (5 bases). With 5 bases removed from V and 4 bases from J, the gap between germline ends came to 29 bases. The CDR3 spans 19 residues. Germline values: CDR1 LNHNV, CDR2 YYDKDF (reference sequence). The CDR3 DNA reads as TGTGCCACCAGCCCCCTAGCGGCAGGGCGGCAAGGGGAGGTCACTGAAGCTTTCTTT. This sequence encodes CATSPLAAGRQGEVTEAFF.

The chain links TRBV6-4 to TRBJ1-1; D call uncertain. The length of the CDR3 is 14 residues. Trimming stripped 4 bases from V and 2 bases from J, with 11 bases between. Germline assignment: CDR1 MRHNA and CDR2 SNTAGT. CDR3 bases: TGTGCCAGCAGTGTTTTTCCGGGTAACACTGAAGCTTTCTTT. Its translation is CASSVFPGNTEAFF.

The V call is TRBV19, the J call TRBJ1-1; D not resolved. The CDR3 sequence is 14 residues long. V was cut by 3 bases and J by 1 base, with 9 bases left in between. Germline CDR1 and CDR2: LNHDA and SQIVND (reference sequence). The CDR3 protein is CASSINPGNTEAFF. For the CDR3, the DNA is TGTGCCAGTAGTATTAATCCGGGGAACACTGAAGCTTTCTTT.

This clone has only one observation. The sample holds other DNA sequences that translate to the same CDR3. The chain uses TRBV28 and TRBJ2-7, with D hard to call. Germline CDR1 reads MDHEN; CDR2 reads SYDVKM. Trimming stripped 6 bases from V and 1 base from J, with 10 bases between. CDR3 length: 13 residues. DNA of the CDR3: TGTGCCAGCAGCCCAGGTAGTTCCTACGAGCAGTACTTC. Translating gives CASSPGSSYEQYF.

The chain employs TRBV28 and TRBJ2-5; 9 bases align to TRBD2. The junction had 10 bases not matched to a gene; V was cut back by 6 bases and J by 5 bases. The CDR3 is made up of 15 amino acids. Germline V gene data show CDR1 as MDHEN and CDR2 as SYDVKM. The CDR3 DNA is TGTGCCAGCAGGACCCCGTCTGCGGGGGGGGAGACCCAGTACTTC. Its protein product is CASRTPSAGGETQYF.

This rearrangement joins TRBV18 to TRBJ2-5, with 9 bases matching TRBD1. CDR3 length: 16 residues. Germline V CDR1 and CDR2: KGHSH, LQKENI. The V and J ends lost 5 bases and 4 bases, in that order; junction bases with no gene match: 11. For the CDR3, the DNA is TGTGCCAGCTCATACTTCGGACAGGGGACCCCAGAGACCCAGTACTTC. Protein: CASSYFGQGTPETQYF. Complete variable domain (other parts from reference TRBV18 and TRBJ2-5): NAGVMQNPRHLVRRRGQEARLRCSPMKGHSHVYWYRQLPEEGLKFMVYLQKENIIDESGMPKERFSAEFPKEGPSILRIQQVVRGDSAAYFCASSYFGQGTPETQYFGPGTRLLVL.

The sample holds a few counts of this clone. This chain connects TRBV6-1 to TRBJ2-7; D is perhaps TRBD1 (5 bases). The CDR3 covers 14 residues. Trimming left V 6 bases short and J 0 bases short, with 12 bases between. CDR1 is MNHNS and CDR2 is SASEGT in the germline V gene. CDR3 loop: CASSYTGNSYEQYF. The CDR3 bases are TGTGCCAGCAGCTATACAGGTAACTCCTACGAGCAGTACTTC.

Here the CDR3 DNA reads TGCAGCGTTGAAGGGGGGGGTGTTCTGTTTTTT. It specifies CSVEGGGVLFF. J is TRBJ2-2 and V is TRBV29-1, with TRBD2 matching 7 bases. CDR1 is SQVTM and CDR2 is ANQGSEA in the germline V gene. With V trimmed by 1 base and J by 14 bases, 4 bases remained unmatched. There are 11 residues in the CDR3.

The table lists this clone with a few counts. The rearrangement links TRBV29-1 to TRBJ1-4; D is possibly TRBD1 (6 bases). CDR1 and CDR2 from the germline V gene are SQVTM and ANQGSEA. There are 14 residues in the CDR3. Trimming removed 2 bases at V and 6 bases at J, with 13 bases between. CDR3 region: CSVELGRGYEKLFF. For the CDR3, the DNA is TGCAGCGTTGAATTGGGCAGGGGATATGAAAAACTGTTTTTT.

The chain is built from TRBV27 and TRBJ1-5; 12 bases fit TRBD1. Germline trimming cut 2 bases from V and 0 bases from J; bases unmatched to any gene: 11. CDR1 and CDR2 (germline): MNHEY, SMNVEV (reference sequence). This CDR3 region has 20 residues. DNA for the CDR3: TGTGCCAGCAGTTTAAGGGGGACAGGGGGCCTGGCTTATAGCAATCAGCCCCAGCATTTT. Amino acids: CASSLRGTGGLAYSNQPQHF.

J is TRBJ1-4 and V is TRBV19; 7 nucleotides match TRBD1. From germline, CDR1 is LNHDA and CDR2 SQIVND (reference sequence). The CDR3 runs 15 residues. Germline trimming cut 4 bases from V and 3 bases from J; bases unmatched to any gene: 5. The CDR3 loop reads CASSRETGSNEKLFF. In DNA, the CDR3 is TGTGCCAGTAGTAGGGAGACAGGGTCTAATGAAAAACTGTTTTTT.

The rearrangement uses TRBV6-5 and TRBJ2-2, with D possibly being TRBD2 (6 bases). V dropped 4 bases and J dropped 6 bases, with 15 bases sitting between them. CDR1 and CDR2 from the germline V gene are MNHEY and SVGAGI. The CDR3 is made up of 15 amino acids. CDR3: CASSSFWGVAGELFF. DNA of the CDR3: TGTGCCAGCAGTTCCTTTTGGGGGGTCGCCGGGGAGCTGTTTTTT.

The gene calls are TRBV29-1 and TRBJ1-4; D perhaps matches TRBD1 (6 bases). This CDR3 has 15 residues. Germline V lookup: CDR1 SQVTM, CDR2 ANQGSEA. The germline V and J ends were trimmed by 6 bases and 8 bases, with 22 bases remaining between them. The CDR3 here is CSVSRRQGRGEKLFF. The CDR3 coding sequence is TGCAGCGTCTCTCGACGCCAGGGGAGAGGGGAAAAACTGTTTTTT. The full variable domain, rest sourced from reference TRBV29-1 and TRBJ1-4, is SAVISQKPSRDICQRGTSLTIQCQVDSQVTMMFWYRQQPGQSLTLIATANQGSEATYESGFVIDKFPISRPNLTFSTLTVSNMSPEDSSIYLCSVSRRQGRGEKLFFGSGTQLSVL.

V gene TRBV7-8 combines with J gene TRBJ2-1; a possible D gene is TRBD1 (6 bases). This CDR3 is built from 15 residues. The V gene lost 5 bases and the J gene lost 4 bases, with 15 bases spanning the gap. The germline CDR1 and CDR2 sequences are SGHVS and FQNEAQ. The CDR3 coding sequence is TGTGCCAGCAGCCCGACAGGACGCTCGTACAATGAGCAGTTCTTC. This gives the protein CASSPTGRSYNEQFF. The variable domain in full, completed from reference TRBV7-8 and TRBJ2-1, reads GAGVSQSPRYKVAKRGQDVALRCDPISGHVSLFWYQQALGQGPEFLTYFQNEAQLDKSGLPSDRFFAERPEGSVSTLKIQRTQQEDSAVYLCASSPTGRSYNEQFFGPGTRLTVL.